Shown below are 20 T cell receptor beta chains from a single sample sequenced in a study of T cells expressing NK-cell markers. From its re-call of the 5' RACE reads, TCRdb lists each CDR3 protein once, without DNA. Recorded for this sample: 350,000 to 500,000 distinct CDR3 sequences. Input material: blood T cells: a sorted CD56 or NKG2C T cell subset, CD4+ or CD8+ T cells, or bulk PBMC T cells (not recorded which). These receptors were collected from a woman aged 18 to 75 in good health.

V is TRBV25-1 and J is TRBJ2-1; TCRdb's D call, TRBD2, is unchecked because there is no DNA. The CDR3 has 14 amino acids. The germline gives CDR1 MGHDK, CDR2 SYGVNS. The CDR3 reads CASTASGTYNEQFF.

The J gene is TRBJ2-2, the V gene TRBV15. Germline lookup yields CDR1 LNHNV and CDR2 YYDKDF (reference sequence). The CDR3 is 11 amino acids. CDR3 loop: CATKFSGELFF. Using reference TRBV15 and TRBJ2-2 for the parts outside the CDR3, the full variable domain is DAMVIQNPRYQVTQFGKPVTLSCSQTLNHNVMYWYQQKSSQAPKLLFHYYDKDFNNEADTPDNFQSRRPNTSFCFLDIRSPGLGDTAMYLCATKFSGELFFGEGSRLTVL.

The V gene is TRBV12-3 or TRBV12-4, the J gene TRBJ2-3; TCRdb's assignment of TRBD1 cannot be checked, as there is no DNA. This CDR3 is built from 15 residues. CDR3 loop: CASSPLGGATDTQYF.

The chain recombines TRBV5-5 with TRBJ2-3. This CDR3 is built from 15 residues. CDR1 SGHKS and CDR2 YYEKEE come from the germline V gene (reference sequence). CDR3 sequence: CASSLRSFSTDTQYF.

The rearrangement links TRBV18 to TRBJ2-1; TCRdb returns TRBD2, unconfirmable since there is no DNA. This CDR3 has 15 residues. Germline V gene data show CDR1 as KGHSH and CDR2 as LQKENI. CDR3 loop: CASSPLAGGNNEQFF. Supplemented by reference TRBV18 and TRBJ2-1, the full variable domain reads NAGVMQNPRHLVRRRGQEARLRCSPMKGHSHVYWYRQLPEEGLKFMVYLQKENIIDESGMPKERFSAEFPKEGPSILRIQQVVRGDSAAYFCASSPLAGGNNEQFFGPGTRLTVL.

This CDR3 is CASSERGQGSGETQYF. The chain combines TRBV25-1 with TRBJ2-5; the TRBD1 assignment by TCRdb is unverifiable without DNA. CDR1 is MGHDK and CDR2 is SYGVNS in the germline V gene. The CDR3 has 16 residues.

J is TRBJ2-2 and V is TRBV18. Germline V gene data show CDR1 as KGHSH and CDR2 as LQKENI. The CDR3 contains 13 residues. Here the CDR3 reads CASSPSTAGELFF.

V and J are TRBV20-1 and TRBJ2-5; TCRdb indicates TRBD2, and absent DNA this call remains unverified. This CDR3 is built from 15 residues. Germline V gene sequence: CDR1 DFQATT, CDR2 SNEGSKA (reference sequence). The CDR3 spells CSARAHRDLLETQYF.

This rearrangement joins TRBV5-1 to TRBJ2-1; no DNA is available, so the TRBD2 call from TCRdb remains unchecked. CDR3 length: 16 amino acids. The germline CDR1 and CDR2 sequences are SGHRS and YFSETQ. CDR3 amino acids: CASSFLLRDSYNEQFF.

The chain joins TRBV27 to TRBJ2-5; TCRdb's D gene call, TRBD2, goes unchecked for lack of DNA. Germline V lookup: CDR1 MNHEY, CDR2 SMNVEV (reference sequence). CDR3 length: 15 amino acids. The CDR3 is CASSFPGGPLETQYF.

The chain employs TRBV4-3 and TRBJ2-2; TCRdb selects TRBD1, and the lack of DNA leaves this call unchecked. From germline, CDR1 is LGHNA and CDR2 YSLEER. The CDR3 sequence is 17 residues long. CDR3 amino acids: CASSQDGGPPDTGELFF.

This rearrangement joins TRBV12-3 or TRBV12-4 to TRBJ2-2; with no DNA, the TCRdb D assignment of TRBD2 cannot be verified. The CDR3 spans 16 residues. CDR3 residues: CASSSGTSGVTGELFF.

This chain uses TRBV6-2 or TRBV6-3 with TRBJ1-5; TCRdb names TRBD1, which stays unverified in the absence of DNA. Per germline, CDR1 MNHEY and CDR2 SVGEGT. The CDR3 runs 15 residues. The CDR3 sequence: CASTSGGVGNQPQHF.

CDR3 protein: CSVEQASGVFYNEQFF. This chain uses TRBV29-1 with TRBJ2-1; TCRdb's D gene call, TRBD2, goes unchecked for lack of DNA. The germline CDR1 and CDR2 sequences are SQVTM and ANQGSEA. The CDR3 sequence is 16 residues long.

J is TRBJ2-3 and V is TRBV5-5; TCRdb returns TRBD2, unconfirmable since there is no DNA. CDR1 and CDR2 from the germline V gene are SGHKS and YYEKEE (reference sequence). The CDR3 extends over 16 amino acids. CDR3 amino acids: CASSPGLADLTDTQYF.

V is TRBV9 and J is TRBJ2-7. CDR3 size: 14 residues. The germline CDR1 and CDR2 sequences are SGDLS and YYNGEE. The CDR3 sequence: CASSVTSAFYEQYF.

The rearrangement uses TRBV12-3 or TRBV12-4 and TRBJ1-1. The CDR3 sequence is 15 residues long. The CDR3 loop is CASSPGSPRNTEAFF.

The chain combines TRBV4-3 with TRBJ1-2. There are 14 residues in the CDR3. Germline assignment: CDR1 LGHNA and CDR2 YSLEER. The CDR3 here is CASSQDLWNYGYTF.

The chain is built from TRBV12-3 or TRBV12-4 and TRBJ2-2; TCRdb's assignment of TRBD1 cannot be checked, as there is no DNA. The length of the CDR3 is 16 residues. The chain's CDR3 is CASSPHRGPNTGELFF.

The CDR3 here is CASSDSWGSEAFF. The V call is TRBV6-4, the J call TRBJ1-1; TCRdb gives TRBD1 as the D gene, but with no DNA this cannot be confirmed. There are 13 residues in the CDR3. Looked up from germline, CDR1 is MRHNA and CDR2 is SNTAGT.